This T cell receptor beta chain was captured in a study of preoperative IRX-2 immunotherapy in early breast cancer. The assay was immunoSEQ multiplex PCR, and TCRdb's table has in-frame clones only and misses some. The sample comprises roughly 25,000 clones, just under 80% of which are singletons, and approximately 2.2% rests with the top ten. V gave up 3 bases and J gave up 5 bases, with 13 bases separating them. The germline V gene has CDR1 MDHEN and CDR2 SYDVKM. CDR3 size: 15 residues. Indicated treatment: preoperative locoregional IRX-2 cytokine immunotherapy. Preoperative locoregional IRX-2 cytokine immunotherapy was tested in the phase Ib source study.

This sequence originates from a human donor with breast cancer. V usage is TRBV28 and J usage is TRBJ1-4; D might be TRBD1 (5 bases). The input for sequencing was lymph node tissue, taken before IRX-2 immunotherapy. The CDR3 protein is CASSFGGTANEKLFF. The DNA of the CDR3 is TGTGCCAGCAGTTTTGGTGGGACCGCAAATGAAAAACTGTTTTTT.